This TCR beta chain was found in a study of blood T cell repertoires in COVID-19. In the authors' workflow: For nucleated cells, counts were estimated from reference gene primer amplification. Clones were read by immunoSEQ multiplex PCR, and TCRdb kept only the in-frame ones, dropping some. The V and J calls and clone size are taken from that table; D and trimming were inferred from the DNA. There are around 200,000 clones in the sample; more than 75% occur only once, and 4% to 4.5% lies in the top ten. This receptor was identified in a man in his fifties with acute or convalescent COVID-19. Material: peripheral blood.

Written as DNA, the CDR3 is TGTGCCAGTAGTTCTCGGACAGGCAGCTCCTACGAGCAGTACTTC. Protein product: CASSSRTGSSYEQYF. The chain carries TRBV19 and TRBJ2-7, with 7 bases that match TRBD1. This CDR3 spans 15 amino acids. Looked up from germline, CDR1 is LNHDA and CDR2 is SQIVND (reference sequence). With 5 bases clipped from V and 0 bases from J, the junction kept 7 bases outside the gene matches.